The sequence of this T cell receptor (beta chain) was determined in a study of HIV-infected patients and healthy controls. Alpha and beta constant-region primers primed reverse transcription of approximately 500 ng RNA. Each of the alpha and beta chains got its own library through chain-specific third strand synthesis with indices. TCRdb ran MiXCR on the 5' RACE reads and lists one entry per CDR3 protein. The repertoire has about 9,100 distinct CDR3 sequences, approximately 7% of them found once; the top ten carry around 36%. This CDR3 is 15 amino acids long. V was shortened by 0 bases and J by 8 bases, with 11 bases between the two germline ends. Germline lookup yields CDR1 LGHDT and CDR2 YNNKEL (reference sequence). In its sample, this clonotype was seen many times. Whole blood was used without fractionation, so all unsorted peripheral T cells were included.

The chain combines TRBV3-1 with TRBJ1-6; possibly TRBD1 for D (6 bases). This clonotype originated in an adult with HIV infection. Here the sequenced sample was blood, taken before antiretroviral therapy. CDR3 nucleotides: TGTGCCAGCAGCCAAGATACAGGGAGGGATTCACCCCTCCACTTT. Protein product: CASSQDTGRDSPLHF.